The 6 T cell receptor beta chains reported below all come from one sample, sequenced in a study of shared clonotypes between healthy human individuals. This table comes from immunoSEQ multiplex PCR, and its TCRdb copy is limited to in-frame clones, with some not included. The profile shows some 2 million clones, roughly 95% of them singletons. The naive CD8 fraction comprised CD45RO-negative cells positively selected for CCR7 and excluded terminally differentiated effector memory CD45RA+ cells. The source material was naive CD8+ T cells sorted from blood. The receptors originated from a man aged 18 to 35 in good health.

The chain links TRBV6-5 to TRBJ1-2, with 7 bases that match TRBD1. The CDR3 has 14 amino acids. Germline V CDR1 and CDR2: MNHEY, SVGAGI. After removal of 0 bases from V and 7 bases from J, the junction contained 5 bases not matched to a gene. Written as DNA, the CDR3 is TGTGCCAGCAGTTACTCGGAGGGGGCAGTTGGCTACACCTTC. This translates into CASSYSEGAVGYTF.

The chain joins TRBV4-3 to TRBJ1-2, with TRBD1 identical over 8 bases. Germline CDR1 LGHNA, CDR2 YSLEER. The V segment lost 4 bases and the J segment 2 bases; nucleotides outside the gene matches: 9. This CDR3 has 16 residues. CDR3 protein: CASSPDREGTNYGYTF. For the CDR3, the DNA is TGCGCCAGCAGCCCGGACAGGGAAGGTACCAACTATGGCTACACCTTC.

Of note for this clone: Other DNA variants within this sample encode the same CDR3. This chain connects TRBV19 to TRBJ1-2, with D possibly being TRBD1 (5 bases). The CDR3 loop spans 14 amino acids. Germline V gene lookup returns CDR1 LNHDA and CDR2 SQIVND (reference sequence). Trimming took off 3 bases at V and 2 bases at J, with 10 bases between the two ends. The CDR3 DNA follows: TGTGCCAGTAGTATTAGGACAACCAACTATGGCTACACCTTC. Its protein product is CASSIRTTNYGYTF.

V is TRBV7-6 and J is TRBJ1-1, with D possibly matching TRBD1 (6 bases). This CDR3 has 16 amino acids. V was pared by 2 bases and J by 1 base, with 14 bases between. Per germline, CDR1 SGHVS and CDR2 FNYEAQ. CDR3 sequence: CASSLPAGQTNTEAFF. DNA of the CDR3: TGTGCCAGCAGCTTACCCGCCGGACAGACGAACACTGAAGCTTTCTTT.

The chain recombines TRBV5-1 with TRBJ2-7, with 12 nucleotides matching TRBD2. CDR3 length: 17 amino acids. The J segment lost 6 bases and the V segment lost 3 bases, leaving 13 bases of the junction unmatched. Per germline, CDR1 SGHRS and CDR2 YFSETQ. CDR3 nucleotides: TGCGCCAGCAGCTCGATTCGGACTAGCGGGGCCCTTGGCGAGCAGTACTTC. Its translation is CASSSIRTSGALGEQYF.

Regarding this clone: At the DNA level, this CDR3 is encoded by other sequences in the same sample as well. The rearrangement links TRBV14 to TRBJ2-7; D not resolved. The CDR3 extends over 12 amino acids. V was pared by 0 bases and J by 4 bases, with 4 bases between. The germline V gene has CDR1 SGHDN and CDR2 FVKESK. This chain's CDR3 is CASSQEGYEQYF. CDR3 bases: TGTGCCAGCAGCCAAGAAGGTTACGAGCAGTACTTC.